Listed below are T cell receptor beta chains from one sample, sequenced in a study of T cells in Graves' hyperthyroidism and ophthalmopathy. MiXCR, applied by TCRdb to the multiplex PCR reads, yields one record per CDR3 protein. The profile shows under 400,000 distinct CDR3 sequences, 15% to 19% of them singletons. The specimen sequenced was blood. Receptors were obtained from a woman younger than 30 with Graves' hyperthyroidism that later progressed to Graves' ophthalmopathy. Each CDR3 is given with its conserved first and last residue. A D gene is named only where the DNA matches it firmly. Where a row states a size, it is once, few, many or the class of an expanded clone; other rows omit it.

V	D	J	length	size	DNA	CDR3
TRBV2	NA	TRBJ2-6	16	NA	TGTGCCAGCAGTATTCCTGAGGGGGCTGGGGCCAACGTCCTGACTTTC	CASSIPEGAGANVLTF
TRBV5-6	TRBD1	TRBJ1-6	16	few	TGTGCCAGCAGCTTGAGGGGGCTCCTCTATAATTCACCCCTCCACTTT	CASSLRGLLYNSPLHF
TRBV7-2	NA	TRBJ2-3	14	many	TGTGCCAGCAGCTTAGCTCGCCGCGCAGATACGCAGTATTTT	CASSLARRADTQYF
TRBV28	NA	TRBJ2-7	12	NA	TGTGCCAGAAGTTTAAGACTAGGCGAGCAGTACTTC	CARSLRLGEQYF
TRBV28	TRBD1	TRBJ1-2	15	few	TGTGCCAGCAGCCCAAGTACAGGGGGCCACTATGGCTACACCTTC	CASSPSTGGHYGYTF
TRBV19	TRBD2	TRBJ2-3	16	few	TGTGCCAGTAGTATAGAGGCTAGCGGGAGCACAGATACGCAGTATTTT	CASSIEASGSTDTQYF
TRBV28	NA	TRBJ2-3	14	many	TGTGCCAGCAGTACGGCGGCTAGCACAGATACGCAGTATTTT	CASSTAASTDTQYF
TRBV3-2	NA	TRBJ2-2	16	NA	TGTGCCAGCAGCCAAGATGGCGGGTCGAACACCGGGGAGCTGTTTTTT	CASSQDGGSNTGELFF
TRBV24-1	TRBD1	TRBJ2-1	16	many	TGTGCCACCAGTCCTACGACAGGGGGGGGTTTGAATGAGCAGTTCTTC	CATSPTTGGGLNEQFF
TRBV20-1	TRBD2	TRBJ2-7	17	many	TGCAGTGCTAGAGCTGGACTAGCGGGAGGGTTGATCTACGAGCAGTACTTC	CSARAGLAGGLIYEQYF
TRBV28	TRBD1	TRBJ1-4	14	NA	TGTGCCAGCAGGGGGACAGGGGGTGGTGAAAAACTGTTTTTT	CASRGTGGGEKLFF
TRBV6-1	NA	TRBJ2-2	17	NA	TGTGCCAGCAGGTCCCCTGCGAGCGGCAAAGGGGCCGGGGAGCTGTTTTTT	CASRSPASGKGAGELFF
TRBV4-2	TRBD1	TRBJ1-3	15	few	TGTGCCAGCAGCCAGGACAGGGTAGAAGGAAACACCATATATTTT	CASSQDRVEGNTIYF
TRBV18	TRBD2	TRBJ2-1	18	many	TGTGCCAGCTCACCCCCGGGACTAGCGGGATCTATCTCGAATGAGCAGTTCTTC	CASSPPGLAGSISNEQFF
TRBV5-1	TRBD1	TRBJ1-6	16	NA	TGCGCCAGCAGCTTCAAACAGGGGGCAGGGAATTCACCCCTCCACTTT	CASSFKQGAGNSPLHF
TRBV9	NA	TRBJ2-1	16	many	TGTGCCAGCAGCGTAGGGTCGGCTTTAAGAGGCAATGAGCAGTTCTTC	CASSVGSALRGNEQFF
TRBV12-5	TRBD2	TRBJ2-7	16	NA	TGTGCTAGTGGTTTGGGGGGGGGGGTTGTTAAAGTCGAGCAGTACTTC	CASGLGGGVVKVEQYF
TRBV4-1	NA	TRBJ2-2	17	few	TGCGCCAGCAGCCAACCGGGGGATAGATCGAACACCGGGGAGCTGTTTTTT	CASSQPGDRSNTGELFF
TRBV15	TRBD1	TRBJ1-4	15	many	TGTGCCACCAGCAGAGATACACAGGGGAGTGAAAAACTGTTTTTT	CATSRDTQGSEKLFF
TRBV6-5	NA	TRBJ1-3	15	NA	TGTGCCAGCAGTTTACAGGAGGTTACTGGAAACACCATATATTTT	CASSLQEVTGNTIYF
TRBV19	NA	TRBJ2-5	14	NA	TGTGCCAGTAGTTCTTTGCGGGTAAGAGAGACCCAGTACTTC	CASSSLRVRETQYF
TRBV3-1	NA	TRBJ2-6	17	many	TGTGCCAGCAGCCAAGTTCGACGGTCCTCTGGGGCCAACGTCCTGACTTTC	CASSQVRRSSGANVLTF
TRBV5-5	NA	TRBJ2-3	17	few	TGTGCCAGCAGCTTGGCCATAGGAGGTTCCAGCACAGATACGCAGTATTTT	CASSLAIGGSSTDTQYF
TRBV24-1	NA	TRBJ2-1	15	few	TGTGCCACCAGTGATTTGCGGGGGACCTACAATGAGCAGTTCTTC	CATSDLRGTYNEQFF
TRBV5-1	NA	TRBJ2-2	14	NA	TGCGCCAGCAGCTTTGAGGGTTTAGCCGGGGAGCGGTTTTTT	CASSFEGLAGERFF
TRBV7-8	NA	TRBJ2-1	14	NA	TGTGCCAGCAGCTCCGGGGGATACGGCAATGAGCAGTTCTTC	CASSSGGYGNEQFF
TRBV7-3	TRBD1	TRBJ2-5	13	many	TGTGCCAGCAGCCGGGACAGGGTGGAGACCCAGTACTTC	CASSRDRVETQYF
TRBV20-1	NA	TRBJ1-5	15	NA	TGCAGTGCTAGTAGGAGGGCCGGACAGAATCAGCCCCAGCATTTT	CSASRRAGQNQPQHF
TRBV20-1	NA	TRBJ2-7	11	many	TGCAGTGCAGGGTCGAGTTACGAGCAGTACTTC	CSAGSSYEQYF
TRBV25-1	NA	TRBJ1-6	17	NA	TGTGCCAGCAGTGAATTGGGAGAGGGGGGAAGTAATTCACCCCTCCACTTT	CASSELGEGGSNSPLHF
TRBV5-6	NA	TRBJ1-1	15	NA	TGTGCCAGCAGCACATGGACAGCACCTCGGCAGCGAGCTTTCTTT	CASSTWTAPRQRAFF
TRBV6-1	NA	TRBJ2-1	15	NA	TGTGCCAGCAGCCGGGACTGGGGCTCCTACAATGAGCAGTTCTTC	CASSRDWGSYNEQFF
TRBV28	NA	TRBJ1-6	12	many	TGTGCCAGCCGCCACCCTAATTCACCCCTCCACTTT	CASRHPNSPLHF
TRBV28	NA	TRBJ2-1	10	many	TGTGCCGCGGGGTACAATGAGCAGTTCTTC	CAAGYNEQFF
TRBV7-9	NA	TRBJ2-3	16	few	TGTGCCAGCAGCTCCCCTAGGGTAGCCCTCCCAGATACGCAGTATTTT	CASSSPRVALPDTQYF
TRBV3-1	NA	TRBJ2-2	15	many	TGTGCCAGCAGCCAAGGTTCTTGGGACACCGGGGAGCTGTTTTTT	CASSQGSWDTGELFF
TRBV28	NA	TRBJ2-2	18	many	TGTGCCAGCAGTCTAGGGAAAAGAAGGGGCGCGAACACCGGGGAGCTGTTTTTT	CASSLGKRRGANTGELFF
TRBV3-1	NA	TRBJ2-7	16	many	TGTGCCAGCAGCTTCACGGGGGGCAGCAGGTCCTACGAGCAGTACTTC	CASSFTGGSRSYEQYF
TRBV12-3/TRBV12-4	NA	TRBJ1-4	15	many	TGTGCCAGCAGTTTAGGCATCTCAACTAATGAAAAACTGTTTTTT	CASSLGISTNEKLFF
TRBV7-9	TRBD2	TRBJ2-5	15	many	TGTGCCAGCAGCCCGGTGGGGGGGTCGGAAGAGACCCAGTACTTC	CASSPVGGSEETQYF
TRBV6-2/TRBV6-3	NA	TRBJ1-5	15	many	TGTGCCAGCAGTTACCCAAGTGATAGCAATCAGCCCCAGCATTTT	CASSYPSDSNQPQHF
TRBV11-2	TRBD1	TRBJ2-3	14	many	TGTGCCAGCAGCACCAGACAGGGGGCAGATACGCAGTATTTT	CASSTRQGADTQYF
TRBV6-2/TRBV6-3	TRBD2	TRBJ2-3	17	few	TGTGCCAGCAGTTGCTCCGTTAGCGGGAGGGCCACAGATACGCAGTATTTT	CASSCSVSGRATDTQYF
TRBV28	NA	TRBJ1-1	13	many	TGTGCCAGCCACTCGACGGTGAACACTGAAGCTTTCTTT	CASHSTVNTEAFF
TRBV7-9	NA	TRBJ2-1	16	few	TGTGCCAGCAGCCCCCTTGGGGGTGGGTCCTACAATGAGCAGTTCTTC	CASSPLGGGSYNEQFF
TRBV20-1	NA	TRBJ2-7	16	many	TGCAGTGCTAGAGATATTCCCGGGAAATACTCCTACGAGCAGTACTTC	CSARDIPGKYSYEQYF
TRBV10-3	TRBD1	TRBJ2-2	14	NA	TGTGCCACGGGACAGGGCTTCCTCACCGGGGAGCTGTTTTTT	CATGQGFLTGELFF
TRBV5-6	NA	TRBJ2-7	15	NA	TGTGCCAGTAGCCAACCGGGACGGGGGTCCTACGAGCAGTACTTC	CASSQPGRGSYEQYF
TRBV25-1	TRBD1	TRBJ1-2	12	few	TGTGCCAGCAGTGATACAGGGGTCGGCTACGCCTTC	CASSDTGVGYAF
TRBV7-2	NA	TRBJ2-5	16	NA	TGTGCCAGCAGCTCGGACTATGCCGTTGAGATAGAGACCCAGTACTTC	CASSSDYAVEIETQYF
TRBV7-9	TRBD2	TRBJ2-2	14	many	TGTGCCAGCAGCTTTGCGGGAGGCCCCGGGGAGCTGTTTTTT	CASSFAGGPGELFF
TRBV12-3/TRBV12-4	NA	TRBJ1-3	15	NA	TGTGCCAGCAGTTTGCGGGATCGCCCTGGAAACACCATATATTTT	CASSLRDRPGNTIYF
TRBV19	TRBD1	TRBJ1-5	13	few	TGTGCCAGTAGTATAAACAGGGGGCAGCCCCAGCATTTT	CASSINRGQPQHF
TRBV28	NA	TRBJ2-1	18	many	TGTGCCAGCAGCAACCCGCCCTCCCTTCTTAGCTCCTACAATGAGCAGTTCTTC	CASSNPPSLLSSYNEQFF
TRBV27	TRBD1	TRBJ1-2	12	many	TGTGCCAGCCCTGACAGGGACTATGGCTACACCTTC	CASPDRDYGYTF
TRBV6-1	TRBD2	TRBJ2-1	14	many	TGTGCCAGCAGCCCGGGACTAGAGGGGTCGGAGCAGTTCTTC	CASSPGLEGSEQFF
TRBV20-1	TRBD1	TRBJ2-5	10	many	TGCAGTGCTATCGACAGGGCCCAGTACTTC	CSAIDRAQYF
TRBV5-1	NA	TRBJ1-1	16	many	TGCGCCAGCAGCCCTACCGACGGGACGGTGAACACTGAAGCTTTCTTT	CASSPTDGTVNTEAFF
TRBV19	TRBD2	TRBJ2-1	15	NA	TGTGCCAGTAAAGCGGCGGGAGGCTCCTACAATGAGCAGTTCTTC	CASKAAGGSYNEQFF